The TCR beta chain under discussion was sequenced for a study of PD-L1 blockade in urothelial cancer. Repertoires were generated with immunoSEQ multiplex PCR, while TCRdb's copy carries only in-frame clones and drops some. The sample records around 40,000 clones, around 33% being singletons. The CDR3 is 15 residues long. The V end was cut by 3 bases, the J end by 2 bases, with 12 bases between. From germline, CDR1 is SGHRS and CDR2 YFSETQ. This TCR was recovered from a man aged 55 to 70 with urothelial cancer. Specimen: tumor tissue, collected before atezolizumab (anti-PD-L1) treatment. The J gene is TRBJ1-3, the V gene TRBV5-1; D uncertain. Written as DNA, the CDR3 is TGCGCCAGCAGCTCGGACTCCAGAGCTGGAAACACCATATATTTT. Its protein product is CASSSDSRAGNTIYF.